The sequence of this T cell receptor (beta chain) was determined in a study of beta chain features in type 1 diabetes. The CDR3 is 13 residues long. Deletions cut 8 bases from V and 5 bases from J, with 13 bases between. Germline V gene sequence: CDR1 SGHTA, CDR2 FQGTGA. Study observations and caveats: Fewer insertions but more deletions were seen at VDJ junctions in type 1 diabetes patients. Healthy donors had naive, central memory and Treg TCRB repertoires that appeared less similar than those seen among patients. Shortening that was moderate but significant affected the TCRB CDR3s of Type 1 diabetes patients in all four CD4+ subsets.

TCRB transcripts that were expressed got sequenced, as all of the isolated RNA had been reverse transcribed. Libraries were prepared by immunoSEQ multiplex PCR; TCRdb keeps only in-frame clonotypes and omits some of them. The data show 110,000 to 150,000 clones, 6.9% seen once. This clone has a handful of counts. Its antigen remains unidentified. Sequencing was performed on central memory CD4+ T cells from blood. The clonotype was recovered from a woman aged 25-40 years in good health. V and J are TRBV7-3 and TRBJ2-1, with D perhaps TRBD1 (5 bases). CDR3 loop: CASRQGRNNEQFF. CDR3 in DNA: TGTGCCAGCCGGCAGGGAAGAAACAATGAGCAGTTCTTC. The full variable domain, rest sourced from reference TRBV7-3 and TRBJ2-1, is GAGVSQTPSNKVTEKGKYVELRCDPISGHTALYWYRQSLGQGPEFLIYFQGTGAADDSGLPNDRFFAVRPEGSVSTLKIQRTERGDSAVYLCASRQGRNNEQFFGPGTRLTVL.